These 21 T cell receptor beta chains originate from one sample sequenced in a study of blood T cells in healthy people across ages. Next came a second PCR, run for about 6 to 12 cycles, which used a sample-barcoded 5' primer along with a J-beta primer mix. TCRdb re-called the 5' RACE reads with MiXCR, one entry per CDR3 protein. The sample has 1.5 million to 1.8 million distinct CDR3 sequences; around 40% are singletons. Sample: blood. These receptors all stem from a young woman in good health.

This chain joins TRBV30 and TRBJ1-1, with D tentatively TRBD1 (5 bases). The germline V gene encodes CDR1 GTSNPN and CDR2 SVGIG (reference sequence). CDR3 length: 13 amino acids. Trimming shortened V by 2 bases and J by 5 bases, and 12 bases separated the two germline ends. The CDR3 nucleotides are TGTGCCTGGAGTCCCGGGGGGGATACTGAAGCTTTCTTT. This gives the protein CAWSPGGDTEAFF.

The gene calls are TRBV7-2 and TRBJ1-5; weak D call: TRBD1 (5 bases). The CDR3 covers 15 residues. V lost 2 bases, J lost 5 bases, and 13 bases lay in between. Germline V gene data show CDR1 as SGHTA and CDR2 as FQGNSA. The CDR3 nucleotides are TGTGCCAGCAGCTTATCTACTGGGGACTATCAGCCCCAGCATTTT. This codes for CASSLSTGDYQPQHF.

This sequence joins TRBV6-5 and TRBJ2-1; TRBD2 agrees at 14 bases. The CDR3 runs to 14 residues. J gave up 10 bases and V 6 bases, and 5 bases lay outside the gene matches. Germline loops: CDR1 MNHEY, CDR2 SVGAGI. CDR3 region: CASRTSGGDREQFF. CDR3 nucleotide sequence: TGTGCCAGCAGGACTAGCGGGGGGGATCGGGAGCAGTTCTTC.

This chain links TRBV4-3 with TRBJ2-2, with TRBD2 matching 7 bases. The germline CDR1 and CDR2 sequences are LGHNA and YSLEER. V shed 4 bases and J 3 bases; nucleotides not matched to a gene: 5. The CDR3 is 15 residues long. The CDR3 spells CASSLMGGYTGELFF. The DNA for the CDR3 is TGCGCCAGCAGCCTAATGGGGGGGTACACCGGGGAGCTGTTTTTT.

A few counts support this clonotype. The chain couples TRBV6-5 to TRBJ1-2; D is possibly TRBD1 (5 bases). Germline V gene data show CDR1 as MNHEY and CDR2 as SVGAGI. There are 12 residues in the CDR3. Trimming left V 5 bases short and J 7 bases short, with 11 bases between. The CDR3 here is CASSHAGTGYTF. In DNA form, the CDR3 reads TGTGCCAGCAGTCACGCAGGGACTGGCTACACCTTC.

This clonotype was observed at least ten times. The gene calls are TRBV20-1 and TRBJ2-1; 8 bases match TRBD2. This CDR3 has 15 residues. Germline trimming cut 0 bases from V and 7 bases from J; bases unmatched to any gene: 8. Germline V lookup: CDR1 DFQATT, CDR2 SNEGSKA (reference sequence). The CDR3 sequence is CSARDPTSGGNEQFF. CDR3 DNA sequence: TGCAGTGCTAGAGATCCCACTAGCGGTGGGAATGAGCAGTTCTTC.

The V and J genes are TRBV28 and TRBJ1-4; a weak D match, TRBD1 (5 bases). This CDR3 is built from 15 residues. Germline CDR1 MDHEN, CDR2 SYDVKM. V shed 5 bases and J shed 4 bases, with 14 bases lying between them. The CDR3 nucleotides are TGTGCCAGCAGTGCTCTCAGACAGAGTAATGAAAAACTGTTTTTT. Translating it yields CASSALRQSNEKLFF.

Remarks on this clonotype: One end of the junction varies from germline; a read error may be responsible. The V call is TRBV4-3, the J call TRBJ2-3; 11 nucleotides align to TRBD2. The length of the CDR3 is 16 residues. In germline, CDR1 is LGHNA, CDR2 YSLEER. As DNA, the CDR3 is TGCGCCAGCAACCAAGGTAGCGGGAGGGCCGCAGATACGCAGTATTTT. Protein sequence: CASNQGSGRAADTQYF.

The rearrangement uses TRBV20-1 and TRBJ1-5; D unclear. The CDR3 covers 14 residues. Germline V CDR1 and CDR2: DFQATT, SNEGSKA (reference sequence). The V end lost 4 bases, the J end lost 5 bases, and 15 bases lay between the germline ends. CDR3 amino acids: CSAKSWRDDQPQHF. The CDR3 DNA reads as TGCAGTGCTAAAAGTTGGAGGGATGATCAGCCCCAGCATTTT.

The chain carries TRBV5-5 and TRBJ1-1; 9 nucleotides agree with TRBD1. Losses at the gene ends were 2 bases for V and 0 bases for J; bases not matched to a gene: 8. CDR3 size: 17 residues. Germline V gives CDR1 SGHKS, CDR2 YYEKEE (reference sequence). The CDR3 nucleotides read TGTGCCAGCAGCTTCTGGACAGGGGCCATTATGAACACTGAAGCTTTCTTT. Translating gives CASSFWTGAIMNTEAFF.

The chain combines TRBV28 with TRBJ2-2; D is unresolved. The CDR3 consists of 12 residues. Germline values: CDR1 MDHEN, CDR2 SYDVKM. Between the trimmed V and J ends, which lost 7 bases and 7 bases, there was a span of 10 bases. CDR3 DNA: TGTGCCAGCAAGGTTTTGGTCGGGGAGCTGTTTTTT. Protein: CASKVLVGELFF.

This chain links TRBV20-1 with TRBJ1-1; 8 nucleotides match TRBD1. This CDR3 spans 14 amino acids. The ends lost 1 base at V and 5 bases at J; junction bases unmatched: 6. The germline CDR1 and CDR2 sequences are DFQATT and SNEGSKA (reference sequence). The CDR3 loop reads CSARVQGAWTEAFF. DNA of the CDR3: TGCAGTGCTAGAGTTCAGGGGGCTTGGACTGAAGCTTTCTTT.

This chain's CDR3 is CSARGHRNTEAFF. In DNA form, the CDR3 reads TGCAGTGCTAGGGGCCACCGGAACACTGAAGCTTTCTTT. This chain connects TRBV20-1 to TRBJ1-1; D gene uncertain. V was clipped by 3 bases and J by 1 base, with 9 bases between them. The CDR3 spans 13 residues. Germline V gene sequence: CDR1 DFQATT, CDR2 SNEGSKA (reference sequence).

This clonotype was picked up a small number of times. V is TRBV20-1 and J is TRBJ2-7; TRBD1 or TRBD2 may be the D gene (5 bases each). With 7 bases removed from V and 10 bases from J, the gap between germline ends came to 26 bases. The germline V gene encodes CDR1 DFQATT and CDR2 SNEGSKA (reference sequence). The CDR3 covers 14 residues. For the CDR3, the DNA is TGCAGTGTCCGGGACCCAAGACTCCAAGAGGCCCAGTACTTC. This codes for CSVRDPRLQEAQYF.

This clonotype has a count of ten or more. CDR3 nucleotide sequence: TGTGCCAGCAGCCAGGGGACCGACAGGGCTCTAAGGGATACGCAGTATTTT. Translated: CASSQGTDRALRDTQYF. The chain employs TRBV4-2 and TRBJ2-3, with 7 bases matching TRBD1. The CDR3 loop spans 17 amino acids. The ends lost 3 bases at V and 6 bases at J; junction bases unmatched: 15. Germline loops: CDR1 LGHNA, CDR2 YNFKEQ.

The rearrangement joins TRBV11-1 to TRBJ2-5; weak D call: TRBD2 (5 bases). The end of the DNA fits TRBJ2-7 better, so the J call may be wrong. CDR1 and CDR2 (germline): SGHAT, FQDESV (reference sequence). The CDR3 sequence is 15 residues long. The CDR3 sequence is CASSPTSLIIYEQYF. The CDR3 DNA reads as TGTGCCAGCAGCCCCACTAGTCTTATCATCTACGAGCAGTACTTC.

This sequence joins TRBV12-3 or TRBV12-4 and TRBJ2-3; D gene unclear. Between the trimmed V and J ends, which lost 5 bases and 0 bases, there was a span of 15 bases. The CDR3 totals 16 residues. CDR3 coding DNA: TGTGCCAGCAGTCTGACAAGATCGTCTAGCACAGATACGCAGTATTTT. Translated: CASSLTRSSSTDTQYF.

The chain recombines TRBV6-5 with TRBJ2-7; no definite D call. Germline assignment: CDR1 MNHEY and CDR2 SVGAGI. V gave up 1 base and J gave up 0 bases, with 7 bases separating them. The CDR3 is made up of 14 amino acids. Here the CDR3 reads CASSYWPSSYEQYF. The CDR3, as DNA: TGTGCCAGCAGTTACTGGCCGAGCTCCTACGAGCAGTACTTC.

With respect to this clonotype: The junction shows a germline mismatch at one end, possibly a read error. The chain links TRBV7-7 to TRBJ2-1, with D unresolved. Germline loops: CDR1 SSHAT, CDR2 FNYEAQ (reference sequence). This CDR3 is 12 amino acids long. The CDR3 DNA follows: TGTGCTAGCAGCTCCAAGACGGGCGAGCAGTTCTTC. Protein sequence: CASSSKTGEQFF. Filled out from reference TRBV7-7 and TRBJ2-1, the complete variable domain reads GAGVSQSPRYKVTKRGQDVTLRCDPISSHATLYWYQQALGQGPEFLTYFNYEAQPDKSGLPSDRFSAERPEGSISTLTIQRTEQRDSAMYRCASSSKTGEQFFGPGTRLTVL.

The chain uses TRBV7-2 and TRBJ1-6; D not certain. This CDR3 spans 14 amino acids. V was pared by 3 bases and J by 7 bases, with 10 bases between. Germline CDR1 SGHTA, CDR2 FQGNSA. The CDR3 coding sequence is TGTGCCAGCAGCTTTCTAGGGTTGAATTCACCCCTCCACTTT. Amino acid sequence: CASSFLGLNSPLHF.

J is TRBJ2-1 and V is TRBV7-2; 7 bases match TRBD2. V gave up 5 bases and J gave up 2 bases; unmatched junction bases: 6. This CDR3 is 15 amino acids long. Germline V gene sequence: CDR1 SGHTA, CDR2 FQGNSA. CDR3 sequence reads: CASSPGDYPYNEQFF. The CDR3 DNA follows: TGTGCCAGCAGCCCCGGGGACTATCCCTACAATGAGCAGTTCTTC.